This entry is about one T cell receptor beta chain. The target antigen is unknown. The data were produced by immunoSEQ multiplex PCR, yet TCRdb's version contains in-frame clones alone and is incomplete. The repertoire includes over 70,000 clones, 75% to 90% of them detected once, and 7% to 10% sits in the top ten. Losses at the gene ends were 2 bases for V and 2 bases for J; bases not matched to a gene: 4. Germline V CDR1 and CDR2: SQVTM, ANQGSEA. This CDR3 is built from 14 residues. This entry comes from a study of T cell responses to AZD1222 COVID-19 vaccine. Overall study results and limits: CD4 TCRs linked to vaccination spanned spike, dominating at 160-218 and 743-854. Females outnumbered males among donors, who were mostly white British; clonal diversity was possibly underestimated.

The chain recombines TRBV29-1 with TRBJ2-3; 7 bases are a match to TRBD1. This clonotype was sampled from an adult who received the AZD1222 COVID-19 vaccine. The source was peripheral blood, collected 28 days after the second AZD1222 dose. For the CDR3, the DNA is TGCAGCGTTGAAACAGGGGACCTCACAGATACGCAGTATTTT. Translating gives CSVETGDLTDTQYF.